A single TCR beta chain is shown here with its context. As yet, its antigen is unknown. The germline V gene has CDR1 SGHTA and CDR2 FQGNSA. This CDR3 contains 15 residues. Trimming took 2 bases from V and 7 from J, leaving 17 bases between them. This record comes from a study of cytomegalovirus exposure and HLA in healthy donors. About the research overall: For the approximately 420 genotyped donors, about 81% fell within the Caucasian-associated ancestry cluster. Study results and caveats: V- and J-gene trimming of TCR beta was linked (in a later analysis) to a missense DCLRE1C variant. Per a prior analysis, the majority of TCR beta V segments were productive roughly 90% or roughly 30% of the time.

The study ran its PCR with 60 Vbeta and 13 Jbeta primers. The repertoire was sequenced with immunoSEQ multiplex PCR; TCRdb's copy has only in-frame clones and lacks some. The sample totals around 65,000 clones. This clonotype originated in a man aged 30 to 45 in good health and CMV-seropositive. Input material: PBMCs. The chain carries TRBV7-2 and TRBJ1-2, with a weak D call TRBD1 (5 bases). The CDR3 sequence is CASSLSGTGVFGYTF. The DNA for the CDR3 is TGTGCCAGCAGCTTATCGGGGACGGGGGTGTTTGGCTACACCTTC.